Listed below are T cell receptor beta chains from one sample, sequenced in a study of CD8+CD57+ T cells in acquired aplastic anemia. One entry per CDR3 protein, called by TCRdb with MiXCR from the reads. The data hold under 200,000 distinct CDR3 sequences, with more than 45% observed a single time. Sequenced input: sorted CD4+, CD8+, or CD8+CD57+ T cells (not recorded which) from PBMCs. Every receptor here comes from a human donor with aplastic anemia. Both conserved end residues are part of each CDR3. Fields, in order: CDR3 protein, CDR3 DNA, V gene, J gene, D gene, clone size. A D gene is named only where the DNA matches it firmly. A clone size is listed for some rows: how often the clone was seen (once, few, many), or a class if it is expanded.

CDR3aa: CATTGGGWNSPLHF; CDR3nt: TGTGCCACTACAGGGGGCGGTTGGAATTCACCCCTCCACTTT; v_gene: TRBV25-1; j_gene: TRBJ1-6; d_gene: TRBD1; abundance: NA
CDR3aa: CASSYPDGGGYTF; CDR3nt: TGTGCCAGCAGCTACCCCGACGGAGGTGGCTACACCTTC; v_gene: TRBV7-2; j_gene: TRBJ1-2; d_gene: NA; abundance: NA
CDR3aa: CSAGRLAPADTQYF; CDR3nt: TGCAGTGCAGGCCGACTAGCCCCGGCAGATACGCAGTATTTT; v_gene: TRBV20-1; j_gene: TRBJ2-3; d_gene: TRBD2; abundance: many
CDR3aa: CASSLTRDRGRAGELFF; CDR3nt: TGTGCCAGCAGCCTCACTCGGGACAGGGGAAGGGCCGGGGAGCTGTTTTTT; v_gene: TRBV7-9; j_gene: TRBJ2-2; d_gene: TRBD1; abundance: few
CDR3aa: CATSDPASNTEAFF; CDR3nt: TGTGCCACCAGTGATCCCGCATCGAACACTGAAGCTTTCTTT; v_gene: TRBV24-1; j_gene: TRBJ1-1; d_gene: NA; abundance: NA
CDR3aa: CASSIGTGSYEQYF; CDR3nt: TGTGCCAGTAGTATCGGGACAGGCTCCTACGAGCAGTACTTC; v_gene: TRBV19; j_gene: TRBJ2-7; d_gene: TRBD1; abundance: NA
CDR3aa: CASSLAGTVSSYEQYF; CDR3nt: TGCGCCAGCAGCTTGGCCGGGACAGTTTCATCCTACGAGCAGTACTTC; v_gene: TRBV5-1; j_gene: TRBJ2-7; d_gene: TRBD1; abundance: NA
CDR3aa: CAISEGTSGADTQYF; CDR3nt: TGTGCCATCAGTGAAGGGACTAGCGGGGCAGATACGCAGTATTTT; v_gene: TRBV10-3; j_gene: TRBJ2-3; d_gene: TRBD2; abundance: NA
CDR3aa: CAASSGGSGNTIYF; CDR3nt: TGTGCCGCCTCCTCGGGGGGCTCTGGAAACACCATATATTTT; v_gene: TRBV24-1; j_gene: TRBJ1-3; d_gene: NA; abundance: NA
CDR3aa: CASSPTGQFGNTIYF; CDR3nt: TGCGCCAGCAGCCCCACGGGACAGTTTGGAAACACCATATATTTT; v_gene: TRBV5-1; j_gene: TRBJ1-3; d_gene: TRBD1; abundance: many
CDR3aa: CASSPEGTQYF; CDR3nt: TGTGCCAGCAGCCCCGAGGGTACGCAGTATTTT; v_gene: TRBV6-1; j_gene: TRBJ2-3; d_gene: NA; abundance: NA
CDR3aa: CSVISGELFF; CDR3nt: TGCAGCGTTATATCCGGGGAGCTGTTTTTT; v_gene: TRBV29-1; j_gene: TRBJ2-2; d_gene: NA; abundance: NA
CDR3aa: CASSLGSNIQYF; CDR3nt: TGCGCCAGCAGCTTGGGATCAAACATTCAGTACTTC; v_gene: TRBV5-1; j_gene: TRBJ2-4; d_gene: NA; abundance: NA
CDR3aa: CASSPTGQETQYF; CDR3nt: TGTGCCAGCAGCCCGACAGGGCAAGAGACCCAGTACTTC; v_gene: TRBV6-1; j_gene: TRBJ2-5; d_gene: TRBD1; abundance: many
CDR3aa: CSASEGAKPQHF; CDR3nt: TGCAGTGCTAGCGAAGGGGCCAAGCCCCAGCATTTT; v_gene: TRBV20-1; j_gene: TRBJ1-5; d_gene: NA; abundance: NA
CDR3aa: CASSVTGTDTQYF; CDR3nt: TGTGCCAGCAGCGTAACAGGCACAGACACGCAGTATTTT; v_gene: TRBV25-1; j_gene: TRBJ2-3; d_gene: NA; abundance: NA
CDR3aa: CASNLRATQETQYF; CDR3nt: TGTGCCAGCAATCTCCGGGCCACCCAAGAGACCCAGTACTTC; v_gene: TRBV12-3/TRBV12-4; j_gene: TRBJ2-5; d_gene: NA; abundance: once
CDR3aa: CASSPRPYRDNEQFF; CDR3nt: TGTGCCAGCAGCCCCCGTCCGTACAGGGACAATGAGCAGTTCTTC; v_gene: TRBV2; j_gene: TRBJ2-1; d_gene: NA; abundance: once
CDR3aa: CSVTSGGSISYNEQFF; CDR3nt: TGCAGCGTTACTAGCGGGGGATCCATATCCTACAATGAGCAGTTCTTC; v_gene: TRBV29-1; j_gene: TRBJ2-1; d_gene: TRBD2; abundance: NA
CDR3aa: CASSQDPRGSWREQYF; CDR3nt: TGTGCCAGCAGCCAAGATCCCCGAGGGTCATGGAGGGAGCAGTACTTC; v_gene: TRBV3-1; j_gene: TRBJ2-7; d_gene: NA; abundance: many
CDR3aa: CASIPATSTYGYTF; CDR3nt: TGTGCCAGCATCCCGGCTACTTCGACGTATGGCTACACCTTC; v_gene: TRBV2; j_gene: TRBJ1-2; d_gene: NA; abundance: once
CDR3aa: CASSLDSGSSNQPQHF; CDR3nt: TGTGCCAGCAGCTTAGACTCGGGATCTAGCAATCAGCCCCAGCATTTT; v_gene: TRBV11-1; j_gene: TRBJ1-5; d_gene: NA; abundance: NA
CDR3aa: CATRAGSYNEQFF; CDR3nt: TGTGCCACGAGGGCAGGGAGCTACAATGAGCAGTTCTTC; v_gene: TRBV24-1; j_gene: TRBJ2-1; d_gene: NA; abundance: few
CDR3aa: CASSNPTGLANYGYTF; CDR3nt: TGCGCCAGCAGCAACCCGACAGGACTTGCTAACTATGGCTACACCTTC; v_gene: TRBV5-1; j_gene: TRBJ1-2; d_gene: NA; abundance: NA
CDR3aa: CASSPASGSMSEQYF; CDR3nt: TGTGCCAGTAGTCCGGCTAGCGGGAGTATGAGCGAGCAGTACTTC; v_gene: TRBV19; j_gene: TRBJ2-7; d_gene: TRBD2; abundance: NA
CDR3aa: CASSEADGLGEAQYF; CDR3nt: TGTGCCAGCAGTGAAGCTGACGGTTTAGGAGAGGCCCAGTACTTC; v_gene: TRBV2; j_gene: TRBJ2-5; d_gene: NA; abundance: NA
CDR3aa: CASLETDTQYF; CDR3nt: TGTGCCAGCCTGGAGACAGATACGCAGTATTTT; v_gene: TRBV11-1; j_gene: TRBJ2-3; d_gene: NA; abundance: many